This TCR beta chain was sequenced for a study of T cell clonotyping in hematopoietic cell transplantation. Whole-study findings and limits: At the given depth, recipient repertoires were over 95% de novo clonotypes.

The germline CDR1 and CDR2 sequences are SNHLY and FYNNEI. The CDR3 is 13 residues long. Trimming took off 5 bases at V and 2 bases at J, with 7 bases between the two ends. Profiling relied on immunoSEQ multiplex PCR, and the TCRdb table lists in-frame clones only, not all of them. The sample shows fewer than 9,500 clones, 70% to 85% of them seen only once. Concerning this clone itself: Its antigen remains unidentified.

This material consisted of PBMCs, taken at the time of graft-versus-host disease after allogeneic stem cell transplant. V and J are TRBV2 and TRBJ1-5; no clear D. The TCR sequence derives from a male patient between 55 and 70 years old who had an allogeneic stem cell transplant from an unrelated donor, so the T cells may come from the graft donor. Some clones in this sample may be carry-over from other donors' samples. The CDR3 spells CASSRLGNQPQHF. For the CDR3, the DNA is TGTGCCAGCAGTCGACTCGGCAATCAGCCCCAGCATTTT.